The TCR beta chain described here comes from a study of blood T cell repertoires in COVID-19. As for the study in general: In each case, the material was cDNA or gDNA derived from T cells, B-cell-depleted T cells, or PBMCs.

Germline CDR1 SGHRS, CDR2 YFSETQ. CDR3 length equals 13 residues. With 3 bases clipped from V and 4 bases from J, the junction kept 3 bases outside the gene matches. This table comes from immunoSEQ multiplex PCR, and its TCRdb copy is limited to in-frame clones, with some not included. The data hold about 300,000 clones, with approximately 83% observed a single time. Specimen: peripheral blood. The clonotype was recovered from a human donor in a cohort sampled during active COVID-19. This chain joins TRBV5-1 and TRBJ1-2; 7 bases map to TRBD1. CDR3 sequence reads: CASSSGQTYGYTF. Here the CDR3 DNA reads TGCGCCAGCAGCTCGGGACAGACCTATGGCTACACCTTC.